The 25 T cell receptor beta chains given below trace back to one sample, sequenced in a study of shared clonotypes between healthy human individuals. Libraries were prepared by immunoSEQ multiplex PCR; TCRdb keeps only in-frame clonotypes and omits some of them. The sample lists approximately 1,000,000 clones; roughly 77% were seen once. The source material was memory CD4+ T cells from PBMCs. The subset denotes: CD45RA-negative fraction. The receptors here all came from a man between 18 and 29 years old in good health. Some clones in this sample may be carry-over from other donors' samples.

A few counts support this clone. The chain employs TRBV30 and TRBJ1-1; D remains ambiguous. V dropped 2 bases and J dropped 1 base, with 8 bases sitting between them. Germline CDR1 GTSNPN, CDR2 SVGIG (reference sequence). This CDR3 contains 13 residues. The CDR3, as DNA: TGTGCCTGGAGTTGGCAGGCGAACACTGAAGCTTTCTTT. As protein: CAWSWQANTEAFF.

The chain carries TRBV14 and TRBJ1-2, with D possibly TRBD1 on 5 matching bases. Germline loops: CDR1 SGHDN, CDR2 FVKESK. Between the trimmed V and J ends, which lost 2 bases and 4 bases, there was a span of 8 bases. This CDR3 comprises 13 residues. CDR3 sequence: CASSQRQFYGYTF. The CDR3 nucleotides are TGTGCCAGCAGCCAAAGACAGTTCTATGGCTACACCTTC.

Here the CDR3 DNA reads TGTGCCAGCAGCGGCAGAGGTTCTGGAAACACCATATATTTT. Encoded protein: CASSGRGSGNTIYF. The chain has TRBV9 and TRBJ1-3; no firm D call. Germline V CDR1 and CDR2: SGDLS, YYNGEE. The germline V and J ends were trimmed by 3 bases and 1 base, with 8 bases remaining between them. CDR3 length: 14 residues.

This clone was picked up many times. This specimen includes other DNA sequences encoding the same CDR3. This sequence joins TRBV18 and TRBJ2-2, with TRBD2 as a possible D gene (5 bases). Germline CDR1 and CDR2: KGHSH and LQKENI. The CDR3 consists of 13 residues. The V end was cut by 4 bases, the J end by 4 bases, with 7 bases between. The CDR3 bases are TGTGCCAGCTCACGCAGCGGCACCGGGGAGCTGTTTTTT. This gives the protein CASSRSGTGELFF.

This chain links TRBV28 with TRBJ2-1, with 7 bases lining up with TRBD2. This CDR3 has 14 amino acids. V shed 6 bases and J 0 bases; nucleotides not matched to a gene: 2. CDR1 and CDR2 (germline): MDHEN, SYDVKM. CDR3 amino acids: CASSLADSYNEQFF. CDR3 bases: TGTGCCAGCAGCCTAGCGGACTCCTACAATGAGCAGTTCTTC.

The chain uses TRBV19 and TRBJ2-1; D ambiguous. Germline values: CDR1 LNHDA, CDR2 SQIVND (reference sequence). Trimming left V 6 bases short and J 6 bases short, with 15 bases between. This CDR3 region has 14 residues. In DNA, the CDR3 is TGTGCCAGTAGAGACATAATGCTCGGCAATGAGCAGTTCTTC. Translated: CASRDIMLGNEQFF.

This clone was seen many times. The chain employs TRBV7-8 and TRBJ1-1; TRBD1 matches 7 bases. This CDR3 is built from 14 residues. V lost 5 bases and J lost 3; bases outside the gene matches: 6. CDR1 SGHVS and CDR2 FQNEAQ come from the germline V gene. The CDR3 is CASSKTGVHTEAFF. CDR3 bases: TGTGCCAGCAGCAAAACAGGGGTACACACTGAAGCTTTCTTT. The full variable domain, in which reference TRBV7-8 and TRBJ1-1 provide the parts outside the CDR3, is GAGVSQSPRYKVAKRGQDVALRCDPISGHVSLFWYQQALGQGPEFLTYFQNEAQLDKSGLPSDRFFAERPEGSVSTLKIQRTQQEDSAVYLCASSKTGVHTEAFFGQGTRLTVV.

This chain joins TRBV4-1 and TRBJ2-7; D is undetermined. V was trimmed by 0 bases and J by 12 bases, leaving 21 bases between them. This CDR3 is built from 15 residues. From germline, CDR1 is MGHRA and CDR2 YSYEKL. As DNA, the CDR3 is TGCGCCAGCAGCCAAGATCTTGCCGGACCCTTTGTTCGGTACTTC. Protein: CASSQDLAGPFVRYF.

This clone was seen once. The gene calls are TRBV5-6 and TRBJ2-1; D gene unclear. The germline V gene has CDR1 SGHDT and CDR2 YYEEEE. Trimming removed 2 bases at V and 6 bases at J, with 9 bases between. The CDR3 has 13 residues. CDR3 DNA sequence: TGTGCCAGCAGCTTAGTCGTTGGCAATGAGCAGTTCTTC. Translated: CASSLVVGNEQFF. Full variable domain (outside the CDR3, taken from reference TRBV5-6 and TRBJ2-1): DAGVTQSPTHLIKTRGQQVTLRCSPKSGHDTVSWYQQALGQGPQFIFQYYEEEERQRGNFPDRFSGHQFPNYSSELNVNALLLGDSALYLCASSLVVGNEQFFGPGTRLTVL.

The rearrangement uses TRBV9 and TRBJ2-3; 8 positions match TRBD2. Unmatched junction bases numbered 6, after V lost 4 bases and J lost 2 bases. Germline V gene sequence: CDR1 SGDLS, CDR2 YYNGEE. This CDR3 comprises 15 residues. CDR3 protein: CASSFTSGYTDTQYF. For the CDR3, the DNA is TGTGCCAGCAGCTTTACTAGCGGCTACACAGATACGCAGTATTTT.

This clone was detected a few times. The CDR3 DNA reads as TGCGCCAGCAGCTTGGAAGGGGGATCTGGGCGAAACACCATATATTTT. Translated: CASSLEGGSGRNTIYF. This chain links TRBV5-1 with TRBJ1-3; weak D call: TRBD1 (6 bases). The CDR3 loop spans 16 amino acids. The germline V gene has CDR1 SGHRS and CDR2 YFSETQ. The germline V and J ends were trimmed by 0 bases and 5 bases, with 15 bases remaining between them. The entire variable domain, with the rest obtained from reference TRBV5-1 and TRBJ1-3, is as follows: KAGVTQTPRYLIKTRGQQVTLSCSPISGHRSVSWYQQTPGQGLQFLFEYFSETQRNKGNFPGRFSGRQFSNSRSEMNVSTLELGDSALYLCASSLEGGSGRNTIYFGEGSWLTVV.

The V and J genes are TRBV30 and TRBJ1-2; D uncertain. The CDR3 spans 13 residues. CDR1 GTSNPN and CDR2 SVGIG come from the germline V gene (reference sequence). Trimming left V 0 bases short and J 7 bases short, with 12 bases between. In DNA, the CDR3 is TGTGCCTGGAGTGTAGATGGGCTGCGTGGCTACACCTTC. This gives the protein CAWSVDGLRGYTF. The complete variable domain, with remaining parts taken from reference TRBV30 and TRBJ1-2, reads SQTIHQWPATLVQPVGSPLSLECTVEGTSNPNLYWYRQAAGRGLQLLFYSVGIGQISSEVPQNLSASRPQDRQFILSSKKLLLSDSGFYLCAWSVDGLRGYTFGSGTRLTVV.

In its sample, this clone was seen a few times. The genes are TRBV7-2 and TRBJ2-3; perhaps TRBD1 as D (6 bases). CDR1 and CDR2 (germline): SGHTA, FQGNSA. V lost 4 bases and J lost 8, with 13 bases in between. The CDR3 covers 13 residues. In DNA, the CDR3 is TGTGCCAGCAGCTCCGGGACATTCGGTACGCAGTATTTT. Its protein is CASSSGTFGTQYF.

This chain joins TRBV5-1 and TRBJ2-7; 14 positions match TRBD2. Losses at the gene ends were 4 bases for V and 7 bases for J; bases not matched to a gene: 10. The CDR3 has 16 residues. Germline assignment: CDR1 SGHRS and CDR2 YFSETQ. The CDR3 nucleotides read TGCGCCAGCAGCGGCCTGGGACTAGCGGGAGCGGGGGAGCAGTACTTC. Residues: CASSGLGLAGAGEQYF.

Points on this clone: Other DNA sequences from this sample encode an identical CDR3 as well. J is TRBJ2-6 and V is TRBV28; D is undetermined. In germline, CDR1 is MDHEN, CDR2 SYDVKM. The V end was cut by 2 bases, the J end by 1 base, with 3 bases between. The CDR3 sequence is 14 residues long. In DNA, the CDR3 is TGTGCCAGCAGTTTAACATCTGGGGCCAACGTCCTGACTTTC. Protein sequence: CASSLTSGANVLTF. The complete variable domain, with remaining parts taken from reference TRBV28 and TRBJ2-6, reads DVKVTQSSRYLVKRTGEKVFLECVQDMDHENMFWYRQDPGLGLRLIYFSYDVKMKEKGDIPEGYSVSREKKERFSLILESASTNQTSMYLCASSLTSGANVLTFGAGSRLTVL.

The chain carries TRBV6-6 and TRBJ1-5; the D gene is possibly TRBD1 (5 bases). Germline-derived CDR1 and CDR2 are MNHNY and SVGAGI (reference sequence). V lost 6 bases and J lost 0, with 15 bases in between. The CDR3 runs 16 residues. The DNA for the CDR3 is TGTGCCAGCAGGGGGACGGAACCCTATAGCAATCAGCCCCAGCATTTT. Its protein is CASRGTEPYSNQPQHF.

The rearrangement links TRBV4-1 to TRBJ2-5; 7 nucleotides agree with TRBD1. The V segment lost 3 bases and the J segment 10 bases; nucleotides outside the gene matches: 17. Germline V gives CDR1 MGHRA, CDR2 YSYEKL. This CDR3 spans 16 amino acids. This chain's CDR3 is CASSQDRWQGDRIQYF. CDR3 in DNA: TGCGCCAGCAGCCAGGATAGGTGGCAGGGGGATAGGATCCAGTACTTC.

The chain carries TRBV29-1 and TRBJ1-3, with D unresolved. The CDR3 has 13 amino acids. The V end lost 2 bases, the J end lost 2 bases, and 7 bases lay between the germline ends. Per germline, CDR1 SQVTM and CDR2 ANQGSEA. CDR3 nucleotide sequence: TGCAGCGTTGAATGGAGCACTGGAAACACCATATATTTT. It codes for CSVEWSTGNTIYF.

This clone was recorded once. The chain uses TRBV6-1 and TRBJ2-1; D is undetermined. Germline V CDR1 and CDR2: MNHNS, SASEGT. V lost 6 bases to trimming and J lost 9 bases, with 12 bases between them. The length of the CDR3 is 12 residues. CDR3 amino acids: CASSRRWGEQFF. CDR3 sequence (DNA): TGTGCCAGCAGCCGACGGTGGGGTGAGCAGTTCTTC.

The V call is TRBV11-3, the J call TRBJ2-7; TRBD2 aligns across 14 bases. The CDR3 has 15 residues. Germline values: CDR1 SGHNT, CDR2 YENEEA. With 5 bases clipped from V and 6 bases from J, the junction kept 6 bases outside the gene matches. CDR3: CASSRGLAGVGEQYF. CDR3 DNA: TGTGCCAGCAGCCGGGGACTAGCGGGAGTGGGCGAGCAGTACTTC.

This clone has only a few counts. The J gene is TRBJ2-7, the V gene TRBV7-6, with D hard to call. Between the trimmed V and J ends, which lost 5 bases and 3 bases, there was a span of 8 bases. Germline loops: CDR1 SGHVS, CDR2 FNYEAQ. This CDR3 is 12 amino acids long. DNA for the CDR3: TGTGCCAGCAGCGCCATCGACTACGAGCAGTACTTC. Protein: CASSAIDYEQYF.

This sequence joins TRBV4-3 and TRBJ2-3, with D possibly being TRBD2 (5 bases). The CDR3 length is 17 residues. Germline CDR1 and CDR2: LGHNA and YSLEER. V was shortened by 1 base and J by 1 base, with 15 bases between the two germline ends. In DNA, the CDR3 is TGCGCCAGCAGCCAAGGAATGGCGAGAGCGGGCACAGATACGCAGTATTTT. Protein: CASSQGMARAGTDTQYF.

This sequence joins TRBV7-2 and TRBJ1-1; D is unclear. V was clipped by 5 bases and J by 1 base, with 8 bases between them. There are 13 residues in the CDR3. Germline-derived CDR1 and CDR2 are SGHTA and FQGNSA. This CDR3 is CASSQQWNTEAFF. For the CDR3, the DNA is TGTGCCAGCAGCCAACAGTGGAACACTGAAGCTTTCTTT.

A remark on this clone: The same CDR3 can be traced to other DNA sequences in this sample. The CDR3: CASSYDRVYEQYF. The CDR3 DNA is TGTGCCAGCAGCTATGACAGGGTCTACGAGCAGTACTTC. V and J are TRBV6-6 and TRBJ2-7, with TRBD1 identical over 7 bases. The J segment lost 3 bases and the V segment lost 6 bases, leaving 5 bases of the junction unmatched. Looked up from germline, CDR1 is MNHNY and CDR2 is SVGAGI (reference sequence). CDR3 length: 13 amino acids.

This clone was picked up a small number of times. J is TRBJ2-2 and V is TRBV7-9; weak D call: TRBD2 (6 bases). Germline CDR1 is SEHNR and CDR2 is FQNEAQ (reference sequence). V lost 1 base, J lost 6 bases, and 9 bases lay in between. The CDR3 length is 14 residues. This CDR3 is CASSLVGTAGELFF. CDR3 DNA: TGTGCCAGCAGCTTAGTCGGGACTGCCGGGGAGCTGTTTTTT.